Below, 5 T cell receptor beta chains from the same sample are listed, as sequenced in a study of T cells in Graves' hyperthyroidism and ophthalmopathy. TCR beta CDR3 region amplification was performed from RNA transcripts. In the first-round RT-PCR of the TCR CDR3, the HTBI primer set was used. TCRdb called the multiplex PCR reads again in MiXCR, with one record for every CDR3 protein. The sample has 340,000 or so distinct CDR3 sequences, approximately 22% seen once. Sequenced sample: blood. These receptors were collected from a woman aged 50 to 60 with Graves' hyperthyroidism.

This clonotype was recorded at least ten times. The V gene is TRBV5-8, the J gene TRBJ2-5; TRBD1 aligns across 7 bases. From germline, CDR1 is SGHTS and CDR2 YDEGEE. Germline trimming cut 5 bases from V and 5 bases from J; bases unmatched to any gene: 12. CDR3 length equals 15 residues. This chain's CDR3 is CASSLGRGMMETQYF. The CDR3 DNA sequence: TGTGCCAGCAGTCTGGGCAGGGGGATGATGGAGACCCAGTACTTC.

The V call is TRBV14, the J call TRBJ2-7; 13 nucleotides match TRBD2. The CDR3 covers 15 residues. Trimming removed 4 bases from V and 3 bases from J; junction bases left unmatched: 3. Per the germline V gene, CDR1 is SGHDN and CDR2 is FVKESK. CDR3 residues: CASSRGLAGVYEQYF. The CDR3 coding sequence is TGTGCCAGCAGCCGAGGACTAGCGGGAGTCTACGAGCAGTACTTC.

This clonotype was detected ten times or more. This sequence joins TRBV15 and TRBJ2-7; 8 bases match TRBD1. The germline V gene encodes CDR1 LNHNV and CDR2 YYDKDF (reference sequence). The junction had 5 bases not matched to a gene; V was cut back by 3 bases and J by 1 base. This CDR3 region has 15 residues. CDR3 in DNA: TGTGCCACCAGCAGTGGGGGGACAGGATCCTACGAGCAGTACTTC. This sequence encodes CATSSGGTGSYEQYF. The complete variable domain, with remaining parts taken from reference TRBV15 and TRBJ2-7, reads DAMVIQNPRYQVTQFGKPVTLSCSQTLNHNVMYWYQQKSSQAPKLLFHYYDKDFNNEADTPDNFQSRRPNTSFCFLDIRSPGLGDTAMYLCATSSGGTGSYEQYFGPGTRLTVT.

This clonotype was seen repeatedly, ten times or more. The rearrangement links TRBV7-9 to TRBJ2-7, with D possibly being TRBD1 (5 bases). The CDR3 sequence is 13 residues long. Germline loops: CDR1 SEHNR, CDR2 FQNEAQ (reference sequence). V gave up 5 bases and J gave up 4 bases, with 12 bases separating them. CDR3 nucleotides: TGTGCCAGCAGCGATACGACAGCGTACGAGCAGTACTTC. Its protein product is CASSDTTAYEQYF.

This clonotype was seen many times. This sequence joins TRBV6-6 and TRBJ2-7; TRBD1 is a possible D gene (5 bases). The CDR3 runs to 15 residues. The germline CDR1 and CDR2 sequences are MNHNY and SVGAGI (reference sequence). The ends were cut back, 2 bases at V and 3 bases at J, with 14 bases in the middle. The CDR3 DNA reads TGTGCCAGCAGTTACGGACCTCAAGGGGACTACGAGCAGTACTTC. It specifies CASSYGPQGDYEQYF.